This entry lists 8 T cell receptor beta chains sequenced from one sample in a study of CD8 T cells in ankylosing spondylitis. Using its own MiXCR run on the 5' RACE reads, TCRdb lists one record per CDR3 protein. Of 380,000 or so distinct CDR3 sequences in the sample, 20% to 25% were seen once. The specimen sequenced was blood, either unsorted or a sorted T cell fraction (not recorded which). Every receptor here comes from a male donor with ankylosing spondylitis or in good health (not recorded which).

Comment on this clonotype: Germline is not matched at one junction end, which may reflect a read error. This rearrangement joins TRBV5-1 to TRBJ2-5; D unclear. Germline lookup yields CDR1 SGHRS and CDR2 YFSETQ. The CDR3 sequence is 18 residues long. The CDR3 is CSSSLSDIQESTQETQYF. The CDR3 DNA is TGCTCCAGCAGCTTGTCTGATATCCAAGAATCCACCCAAGAGACCCAGTACTTC.

This clonotype was observed a few times. V gene TRBV3-1 combines with J gene TRBJ2-1; 7 nucleotides match TRBD2. The CDR3 has 16 amino acids. Trimming removed 4 bases from V and 8 bases from J; junction bases left unmatched: 14. The germline V gene encodes CDR1 LGHDT and CDR2 YNNKEL (reference sequence). CDR3 residues: CASSRTMGGDGDEQFF. The CDR3 region has the DNA TGTGCCAGCAGCCGTACTATGGGAGGGGACGGGGATGAGCAGTTCTTC.

The J gene is TRBJ2-1, the V gene TRBV29-1, with TRBD1 identical over 8 bases. V lost 3 bases, J lost 4 bases, and 5 bases stayed unmatched. In germline, CDR1 is SQVTM, CDR2 ANQGSEA. The CDR3 is 14 residues long. The CDR3 loop is CSVERRDRYNEQFF. The DNA for the CDR3 is TGCAGCGTTGAGCGAAGGGACAGGTACAATGAGCAGTTCTTC.

This clonotype was seen ten or more times. The chain joins TRBV20-1 to TRBJ1-6, with 10 positions matching TRBD1. This CDR3 region has 17 residues. Germline loops: CDR1 DFQATT, CDR2 SNEGSKA (reference sequence). V dropped 6 bases and J dropped 10; count of bases not matched to a gene: 18. The CDR3 sequence: CSASRGFGTGERSPLHF. The CDR3 nucleotides are TGCAGTGCCAGTCGGGGTTTTGGGACAGGGGAAAGGTCACCCCTCCACTTT.

The chain is built from TRBV3-1 and TRBJ2-7; either TRBD1 or TRBD2 may supply D (5 bases each). CDR3 length equals 15 residues. Trimming removed 5 bases at V and 2 bases at J, with 16 bases between. Germline CDR1 and CDR2: LGHDT and YNNKEL (reference sequence). CDR3 bases: TGTGCCAGCAGCACTACCGGGACCGTACCCTACGAGCAGTACTTC. This codes for CASSTTGTVPYEQYF.

There are a few counts of this clonotype. This chain joins TRBV12-3 or TRBV12-4 and TRBJ2-2; D is uncertain. The V end lost 6 bases, the J end lost 3 bases, and 8 bases lay between the germline ends. The CDR3 contains 13 residues. The CDR3 region has the DNA TGTGCCAGCAGCCCCACCTACACCGGGGAGCTGTTTTTT. It codes for CASSPTYTGELFF.

The gene calls are TRBV7-8 and TRBJ2-1; 11 bases align to TRBD2. This CDR3 is 15 amino acids long. Germline V lookup: CDR1 SGHVS, CDR2 FQNEAQ. Germline trimming cut 4 bases from V and 8 bases from J; bases unmatched to any gene: 7. The CDR3: CASSSRLAGTDEQFF. Here the CDR3 DNA reads TGTGCCAGCAGCTCCAGACTAGCGGGGACCGATGAGCAGTTCTTC.

The chain links TRBV6-5 to TRBJ1-6; 8 bases map to TRBD1. J lost 5 bases, V lost 0 bases, and 0 bases had no gene match. Germline-derived CDR1 and CDR2 are MNHEY and SVGAGI. The CDR3 runs to 15 residues. The CDR3 DNA follows: TGTGCCAGCAGTTACTCGACAGGGGATAATTCACCCCTCCACTTT. It codes for CASSYSTGDNSPLHF.